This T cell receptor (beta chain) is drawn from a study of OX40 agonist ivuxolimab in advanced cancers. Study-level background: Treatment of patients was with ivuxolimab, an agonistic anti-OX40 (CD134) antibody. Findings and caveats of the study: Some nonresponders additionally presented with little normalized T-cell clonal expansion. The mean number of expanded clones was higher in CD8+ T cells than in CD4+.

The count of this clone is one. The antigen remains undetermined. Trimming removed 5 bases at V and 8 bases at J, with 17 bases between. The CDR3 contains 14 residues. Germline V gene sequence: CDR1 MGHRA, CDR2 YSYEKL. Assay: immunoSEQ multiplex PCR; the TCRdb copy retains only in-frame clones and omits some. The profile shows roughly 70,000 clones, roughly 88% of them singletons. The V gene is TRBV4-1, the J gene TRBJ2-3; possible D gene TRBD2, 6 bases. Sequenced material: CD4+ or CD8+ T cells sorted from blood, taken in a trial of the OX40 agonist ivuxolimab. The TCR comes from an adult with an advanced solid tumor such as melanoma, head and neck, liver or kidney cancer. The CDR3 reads CASSYLAREFTQYF. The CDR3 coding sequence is TGCGCCAGCAGCTATTTGGCCCGGGAGTTTACGCAGTATTTT.